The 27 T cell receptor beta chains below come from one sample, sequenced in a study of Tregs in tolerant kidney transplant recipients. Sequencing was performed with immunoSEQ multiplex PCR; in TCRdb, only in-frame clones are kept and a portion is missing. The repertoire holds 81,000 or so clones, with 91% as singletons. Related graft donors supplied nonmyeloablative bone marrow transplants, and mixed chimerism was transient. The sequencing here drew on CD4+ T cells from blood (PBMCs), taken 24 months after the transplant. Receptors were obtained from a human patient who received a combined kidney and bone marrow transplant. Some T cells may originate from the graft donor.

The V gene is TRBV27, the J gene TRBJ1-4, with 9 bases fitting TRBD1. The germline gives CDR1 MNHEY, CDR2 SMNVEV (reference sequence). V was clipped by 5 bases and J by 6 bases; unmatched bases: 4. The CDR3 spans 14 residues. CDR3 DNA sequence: TGTGCCAGCAGTATTCGGACAGGGGATGAAAAACTGTTTTTT. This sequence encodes CASSIRTGDEKLFF.

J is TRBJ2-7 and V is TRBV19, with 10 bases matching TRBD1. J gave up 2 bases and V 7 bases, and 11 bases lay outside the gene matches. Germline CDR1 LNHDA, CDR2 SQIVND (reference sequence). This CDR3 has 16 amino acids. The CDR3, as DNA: TGTGCCAGTACCCGGACAGGGGGTTCGCAACCCTACGAGCAGTACTTC. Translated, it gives CASTRTGGSQPYEQYF.

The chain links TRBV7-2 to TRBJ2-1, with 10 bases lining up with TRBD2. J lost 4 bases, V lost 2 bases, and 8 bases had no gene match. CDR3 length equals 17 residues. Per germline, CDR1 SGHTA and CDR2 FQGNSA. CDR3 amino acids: CASSLLLAGYRYNEQFF. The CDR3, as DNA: TGTGCCAGCAGCTTATTACTAGCGGGATACAGGTACAATGAGCAGTTCTTC. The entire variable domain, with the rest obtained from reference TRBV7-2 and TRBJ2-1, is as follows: GAGVSQSPSNKVTEKGKDVELRCDPISGHTALYWYRQSLGQGLEFLIYFQGNSAPDKSGLPSDRFSAERTGGSVSTLTIQRTQQEDSAVYLCASSLLLAGYRYNEQFFGPGTRLTVL.

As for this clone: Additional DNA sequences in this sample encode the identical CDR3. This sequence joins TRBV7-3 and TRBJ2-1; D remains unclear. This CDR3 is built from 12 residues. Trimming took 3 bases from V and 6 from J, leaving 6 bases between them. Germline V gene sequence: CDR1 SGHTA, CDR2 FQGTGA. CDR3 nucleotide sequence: TGTGCCAGCAGCTTTTCCGGCAATGAGCAGTTCTTC. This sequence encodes CASSFSGNEQFF.

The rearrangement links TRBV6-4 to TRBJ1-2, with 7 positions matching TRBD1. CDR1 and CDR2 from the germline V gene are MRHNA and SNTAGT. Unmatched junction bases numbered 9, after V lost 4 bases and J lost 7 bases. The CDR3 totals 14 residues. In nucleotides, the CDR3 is TGTGCCAGCAGTGTGGTAAAGGGGGCTATTGGCTACACCTTC. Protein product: CASSVVKGAIGYTF.

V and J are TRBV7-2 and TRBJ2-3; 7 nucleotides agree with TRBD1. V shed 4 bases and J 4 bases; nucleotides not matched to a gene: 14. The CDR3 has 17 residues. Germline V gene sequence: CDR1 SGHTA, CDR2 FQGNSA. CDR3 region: CASSSTRDSLVADTQYF. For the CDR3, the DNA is TGTGCCAGCAGCTCGACTCGGGACAGTTTAGTTGCAGATACGCAGTATTTT.

In DNA form, the CDR3 reads TGTGCCATCAGTGAGTCCAGTAGCGGGAGAGGAAACAATGAGCAGTTCTTC. This gives the protein CAISESSSGRGNNEQFF. The chain couples TRBV10-3 to TRBJ2-1, with TRBD2 matching 9 bases. Germline CDR1 ENHRY, CDR2 SYGVKD. CDR3 length: 17 residues. V lost 0 bases, J lost 5 bases, and 8 bases stayed unmatched.

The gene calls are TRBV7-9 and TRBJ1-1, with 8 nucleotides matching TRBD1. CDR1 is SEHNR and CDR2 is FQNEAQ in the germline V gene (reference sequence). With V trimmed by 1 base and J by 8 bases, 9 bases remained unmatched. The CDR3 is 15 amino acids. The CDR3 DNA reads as TGTGCCAGCAGCTTAGACTTGGCTAACAGGGGGGAAGCTTTCTTT. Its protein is CASSLDLANRGEAFF.

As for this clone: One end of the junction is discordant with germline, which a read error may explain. CDR3 loop: CASSSTIQGKVFF. The CDR3 DNA reads TGTGCCAGCAGCTCAACAATACAGGGTAAAGTCTTCTTC. V gene TRBV7-3 combines with J gene TRBJ1-2, with D possibly matching TRBD1 (6 bases). There are 13 residues in the CDR3. CDR1 and CDR2 from the germline V gene are SGHTA and FQGTGA.

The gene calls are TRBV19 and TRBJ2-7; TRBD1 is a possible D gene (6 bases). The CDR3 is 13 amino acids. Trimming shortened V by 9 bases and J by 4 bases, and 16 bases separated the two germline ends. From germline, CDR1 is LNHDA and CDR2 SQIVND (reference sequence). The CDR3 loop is CASVGQGNYEQYF. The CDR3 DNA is TGTGCCAGCGTAGGGCAGGGGAATTACGAGCAGTACTTC.

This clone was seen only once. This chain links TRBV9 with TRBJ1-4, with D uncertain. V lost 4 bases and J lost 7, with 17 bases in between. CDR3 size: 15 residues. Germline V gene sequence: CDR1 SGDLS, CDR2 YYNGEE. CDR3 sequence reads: CASSSTSSITEKLFF. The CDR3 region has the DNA TGTGCCAGCAGCTCCACGAGCTCGATTACTGAAAAACTGTTTTTT.

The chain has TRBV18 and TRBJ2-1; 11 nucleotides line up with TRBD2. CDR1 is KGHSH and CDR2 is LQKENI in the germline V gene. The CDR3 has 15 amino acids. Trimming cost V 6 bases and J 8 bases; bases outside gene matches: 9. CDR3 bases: TGTGCCAGCTCTCTTACTAGCGGGAGTCTGGATGAGCAGTTCTTC. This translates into CASSLTSGSLDEQFF.

CDR3 in amino acids: CASRRVLRETQYF. CDR3 DNA sequence: TGTGCCAGCAGGCGAGTACTCCGGGAGACCCAGTACTTC. The V and J genes are TRBV11-2 and TRBJ2-5; D call uncertain. Germline V lookup: CDR1 SGHAT, CDR2 FQNNGV. The CDR3 is 13 residues long. Trimming stripped 6 bases from V and 5 bases from J, with 13 bases between.

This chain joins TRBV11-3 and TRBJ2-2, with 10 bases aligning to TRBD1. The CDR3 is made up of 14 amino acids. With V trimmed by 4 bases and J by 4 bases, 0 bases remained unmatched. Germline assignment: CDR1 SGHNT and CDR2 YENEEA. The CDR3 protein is CASSWTGGTGELFF. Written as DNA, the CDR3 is TGTGCCAGCAGCTGGACAGGGGGCACCGGGGAGCTGTTTTTT. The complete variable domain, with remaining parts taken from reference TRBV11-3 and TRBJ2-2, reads EAGVVQSPRYKIIEKKQPVAFWCNPISGHNTLYWYLQNLGQGPELLIRYENEEAVDDSQLPKDRFSAERLKGVDSTLKIQPAELGDSAVYLCASSWTGGTGELFFGEGSRLTVL.

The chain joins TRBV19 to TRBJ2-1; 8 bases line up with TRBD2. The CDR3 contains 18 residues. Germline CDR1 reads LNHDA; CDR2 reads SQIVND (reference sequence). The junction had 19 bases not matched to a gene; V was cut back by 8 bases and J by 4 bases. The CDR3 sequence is CASSHIRSGSWDYNEQFF. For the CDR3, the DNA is TGTGCCAGTTCACATATCAGAAGCGGGAGCTGGGATTACAATGAGCAGTTCTTC.

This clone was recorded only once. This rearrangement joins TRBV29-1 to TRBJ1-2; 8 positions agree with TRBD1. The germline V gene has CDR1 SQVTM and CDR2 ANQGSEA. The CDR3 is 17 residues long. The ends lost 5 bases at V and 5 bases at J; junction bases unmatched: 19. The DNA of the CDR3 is TGCAGCGTTCGACCTAGGGAGGGAATAGGGGACAGGTATGGCTACACCTTC. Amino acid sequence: CSVRPREGIGDRYGYTF.

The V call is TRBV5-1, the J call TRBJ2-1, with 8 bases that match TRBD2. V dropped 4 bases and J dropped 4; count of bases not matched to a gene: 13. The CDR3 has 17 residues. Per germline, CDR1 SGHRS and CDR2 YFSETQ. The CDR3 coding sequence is TGCGCCAGCAGCGCAACCTTAGCGGGGAGGGCTTACAATGAGCAGTTCTTC. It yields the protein CASSATLAGRAYNEQFF.

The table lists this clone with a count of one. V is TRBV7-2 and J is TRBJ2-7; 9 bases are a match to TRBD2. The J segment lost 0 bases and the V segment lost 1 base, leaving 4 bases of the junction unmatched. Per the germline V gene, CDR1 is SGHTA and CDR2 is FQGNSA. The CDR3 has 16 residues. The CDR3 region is CASSLELAGSSYEQYF. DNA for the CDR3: TGTGCCAGCAGCTTAGAGCTAGCGGGGAGCTCCTACGAGCAGTACTTC.

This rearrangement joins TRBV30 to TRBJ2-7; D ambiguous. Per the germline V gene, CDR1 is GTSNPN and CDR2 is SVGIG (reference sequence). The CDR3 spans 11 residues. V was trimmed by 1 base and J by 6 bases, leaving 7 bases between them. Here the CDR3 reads CAWSGSTEQYF. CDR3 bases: TGTGCCTGGAGTGGTAGTACCGAGCAGTACTTC.

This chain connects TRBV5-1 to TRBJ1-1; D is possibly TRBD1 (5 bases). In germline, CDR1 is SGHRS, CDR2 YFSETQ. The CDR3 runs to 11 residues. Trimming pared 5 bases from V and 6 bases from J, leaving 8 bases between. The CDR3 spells CASRGGSEAFF. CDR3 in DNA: TGCGCCAGCAGGGGGGGTTCTGAAGCTTTCTTT.

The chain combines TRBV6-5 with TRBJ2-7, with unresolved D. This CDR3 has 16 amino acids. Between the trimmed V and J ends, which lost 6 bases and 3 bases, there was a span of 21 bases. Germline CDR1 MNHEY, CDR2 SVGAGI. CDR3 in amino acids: CASSYHPYRFLYEQYF. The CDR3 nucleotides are TGTGCCAGCAGCTACCACCCCTACCGATTCCTCTACGAGCAGTACTTC.

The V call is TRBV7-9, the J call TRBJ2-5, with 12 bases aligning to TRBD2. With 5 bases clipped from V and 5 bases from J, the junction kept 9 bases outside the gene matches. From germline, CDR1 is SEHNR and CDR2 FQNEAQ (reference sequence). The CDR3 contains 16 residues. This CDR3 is CASSRPTSGRSETQYF. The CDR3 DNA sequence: TGTGCCAGCAGCCGACCGACTAGCGGGAGATCTGAGACCCAGTACTTC.

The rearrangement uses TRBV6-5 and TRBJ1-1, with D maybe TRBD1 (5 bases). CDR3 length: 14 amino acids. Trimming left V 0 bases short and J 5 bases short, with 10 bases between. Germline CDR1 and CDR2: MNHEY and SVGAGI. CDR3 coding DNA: TGTGCCAGCAGTTACTCTCAGGGATTTACTGAAGCTTTCTTT. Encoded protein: CASSYSQGFTEAFF.

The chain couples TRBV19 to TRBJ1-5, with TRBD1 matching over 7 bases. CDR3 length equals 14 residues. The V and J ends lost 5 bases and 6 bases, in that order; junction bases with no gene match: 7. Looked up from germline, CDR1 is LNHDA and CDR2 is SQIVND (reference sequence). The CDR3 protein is CASSFTGDGQPQHF. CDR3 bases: TGTGCCAGTAGTTTTACAGGGGATGGTCAGCCCCAGCATTTT.

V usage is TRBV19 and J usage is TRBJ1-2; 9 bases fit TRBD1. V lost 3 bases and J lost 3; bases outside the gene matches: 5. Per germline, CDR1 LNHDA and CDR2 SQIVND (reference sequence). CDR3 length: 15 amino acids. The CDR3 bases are TGTGCCAGTAGTATTGGGACAGGGCCTGACTATGGCTACACCTTC. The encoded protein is CASSIGTGPDYGYTF.

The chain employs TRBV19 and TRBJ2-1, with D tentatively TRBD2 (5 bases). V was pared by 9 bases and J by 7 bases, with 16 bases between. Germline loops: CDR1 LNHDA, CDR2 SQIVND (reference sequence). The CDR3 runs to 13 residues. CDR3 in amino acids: CASTSGIDNEQFF. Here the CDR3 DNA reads TGTGCCAGCACGTCCGGGATTGATAATGAGCAGTTCTTC.

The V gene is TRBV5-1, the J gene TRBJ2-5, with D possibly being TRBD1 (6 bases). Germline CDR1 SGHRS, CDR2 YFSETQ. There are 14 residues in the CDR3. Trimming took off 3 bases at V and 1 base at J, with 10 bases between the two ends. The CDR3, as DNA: TGCGCCAGCAGCTCCCTAGGGGGCCAAGAGACCCAGTACTTC. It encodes CASSSLGGQETQYF.